These 11 T cell receptor beta chains were sequenced from one sample in a study of PD-1 blockade in classical Hodgkin lymphoma. Sequenced by immunoSEQ multiplex PCR; TCRdb stores in-frame clones only, minus some. The table includes about 27,000 clones, approximately 85% detected once. Sample time point: cycle 4 day 1 (C4D1), after five to seven weeks of nivolumab. Every one of the patients relapsed after autologous stem cell transplantation (brentuximab vedotin exposure was variable). The CD4+ T cells used were purified from thawed PBMCs through magnetic negative selection. The sample was CD4+ T cells from blood, taken before the fourth cycle of nivolumab. These receptors were collected from a human donor with classical Hodgkin lymphoma.

This chain links TRBV10-3 with TRBJ2-4; D is ambiguous. The CDR3 consists of 11 residues. Trimming left V 8 bases short and J 4 bases short, with 6 bases between. Per the germline V gene, CDR1 is ENHRY and CDR2 is SYGVKD. The CDR3 bases are TGTGCCATCCGGGTGAAAAACATTCAGTACTTC. Encoded protein: CAIRVKNIQYF.

The V and J genes are TRBV6-5 and TRBJ2-2; perhaps TRBD2 as D (6 bases). Germline assignment: CDR1 MNHEY and CDR2 SVGAGI. V lost 5 bases, J lost 10 bases, and 17 bases lay in between. The CDR3 is 14 residues long. CDR3 region: CASSLDLTSPELFF. CDR3 DNA sequence: TGTGCCAGCAGTCTTGACTTGACTAGTCCGGAGCTGTTTTTT.

The rearrangement uses TRBV27 and TRBJ1-4; TRBD1 aligns across 7 bases. The ends lost 0 bases at V and 3 bases at J; junction bases unmatched: 1. Germline CDR1 is MNHEY and CDR2 is SMNVEV (reference sequence). The CDR3 is made up of 15 amino acids. CDR3 nucleotide sequence: TGTGCCAGCAGTTTATCGACAGGGCCTAATGAAAAACTGTTTTTT. Translation: CASSLSTGPNEKLFF.

The chain employs TRBV11-2 and TRBJ2-7; possibly TRBD1 for D (5 bases). Germline V gene data show CDR1 as SGHAT and CDR2 as FQNNGV. Trimming pared 5 bases from V and 4 bases from J, leaving 6 bases between. This CDR3 has 11 amino acids. In DNA form, the CDR3 reads TGTGCCAGCAGCCGACAGTACGAGCAGTACTTC. Its protein is CASSRQYEQYF.

V and J are TRBV5-4 and TRBJ2-3; D ambiguous. This CDR3 is 15 amino acids long. V was trimmed by 0 bases and J by 1 base, leaving 9 bases between them. Germline-derived CDR1 and CDR2 are SGHNT and YYREEE (reference sequence). CDR3 DNA sequence: TGTGCCAGCAGCTTGGATGGAACCGGCACAGATACGCAGTATTTT. It specifies CASSLDGTGTDTQYF.

The chain has TRBV7-2 and TRBJ2-7; 7 bases match TRBD2. Germline trimming cut 1 base from V and 0 bases from J; bases unmatched to any gene: 12. Germline V gene data show CDR1 as SGHTA and CDR2 as FQGNSA. This CDR3 has 18 residues. The CDR3 loop is CASSLGPPGVAGSYEQYF. The CDR3, as DNA: TGTGCCAGCAGCTTAGGCCCCCCCGGGGTAGCGGGCTCCTACGAGCAGTACTTC.

The V gene is TRBV29-1, the J gene TRBJ2-1; maybe TRBD2 (8 bases). V was trimmed by 3 bases and J by 6 bases, leaving 27 bases between them. The CDR3 consists of 18 residues. In germline, CDR1 is SQVTM, CDR2 ANQGSEA. The CDR3 DNA reads as TGCAGCGTTGAGGCTTGGTACAGGGGTAAGACTAGCGTCAATGAGCAGTTCTTC. Protein product: CSVEAWYRGKTSVNEQFF.

The chain combines TRBV4-1 with TRBJ2-7; D is ambiguous. V dropped 1 base and J dropped 3 bases, with 10 bases sitting between them. The germline V gene encodes CDR1 MGHRA and CDR2 YSYEKL. This CDR3 is built from 14 residues. DNA of the CDR3: TGCGCCAGCAGCCAAGCCGGAAAGGGCTACGAGCAGTACTTC. Its protein is CASSQAGKGYEQYF.

The chain carries TRBV5-1 and TRBJ2-7; TRBD2 matches 11 bases. The junction had 4 bases not matched to a gene; V was cut back by 3 bases and J by 5 bases. Germline CDR1 is SGHRS and CDR2 is YFSETQ. This CDR3 has 14 residues. Here the CDR3 DNA reads TGCGCCAGCAGCTCCTTAGCGGGAGGGGACGAGCAGTACTTC. Protein: CASSSLAGGDEQYF.

The chain employs TRBV7-2 and TRBJ1-5; 12 nucleotides align to TRBD1. V lost 5 bases to trimming and J lost 6 bases; unmatched junction nucleotides: 5. Germline V gives CDR1 SGHTA, CDR2 FQGNSA. The CDR3 is 15 amino acids. This chain's CDR3 is CASSPGTGGSQPQHF. The CDR3 region has the DNA TGTGCCAGCAGCCCCGGGACAGGGGGCAGTCAGCCCCAGCATTTT.

The CDR3 DNA is TGTGCCAGCAGCCCCGGGCAGGGATACACTGAAGCTTTCTTT. Its translation: CASSPGQGYTEAFF. The chain is built from TRBV7-2 and TRBJ1-1; D may be TRBD1 (5 bases). V was clipped by 5 bases and J by 3 bases, with 13 bases between them. This CDR3 spans 14 amino acids. In germline, CDR1 is SGHTA, CDR2 FQGNSA.